This T cell receptor beta chain was found in a study of neurological immune-mediated disorders. PBMCs stored at -80 C, numbering 2 million, were the origin of the unsorted libraries. Using its own MiXCR run on the 5' RACE reads, TCRdb lists one record per CDR3 protein. The repertoire consists of some 65,000 distinct CDR3 sequences, with roughly 4% occurring once and the leading ten covering about 2.4%. The CDR3 spans 12 residues. V lost 2 bases to trimming and J lost 15 bases; unmatched junction nucleotides: 6. From germline, CDR1 is SEHNR and CDR2 FQNEAQ (reference sequence). This clonotype has more than one count but fewer than ten.

The sample was PBMCs. This clonotype was sampled from a man aged 50-60 years with multiple sclerosis. The rearrangement uses TRBV7-9 and TRBJ2-1, with 8 bases fitting TRBD1. CDR3 loop: CASSLWTGQGFF. The CDR3 nucleotides are TGTGCCAGCAGCTTATGGACAGGGCAGGGGTTCTTC.